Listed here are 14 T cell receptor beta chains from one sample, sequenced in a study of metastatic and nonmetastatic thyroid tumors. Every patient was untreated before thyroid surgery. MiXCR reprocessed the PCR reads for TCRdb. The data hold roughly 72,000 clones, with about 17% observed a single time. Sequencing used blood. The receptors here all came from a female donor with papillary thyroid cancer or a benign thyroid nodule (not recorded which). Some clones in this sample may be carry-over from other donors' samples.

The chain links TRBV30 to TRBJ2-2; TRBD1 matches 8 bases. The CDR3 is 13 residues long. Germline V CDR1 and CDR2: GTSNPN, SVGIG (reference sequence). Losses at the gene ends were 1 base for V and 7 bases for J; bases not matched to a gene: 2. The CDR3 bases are TGTGCCTGGAGTGCACAGGGGGTCGGGGAGCTGTTTTTT. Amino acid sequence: CAWSAQGVGELFF.

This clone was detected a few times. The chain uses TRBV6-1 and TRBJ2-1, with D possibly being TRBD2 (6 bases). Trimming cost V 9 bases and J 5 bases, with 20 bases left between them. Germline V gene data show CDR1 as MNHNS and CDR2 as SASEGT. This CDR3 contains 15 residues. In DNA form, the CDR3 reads TGTGCCAGTCACCCCGGCCGGGGGTTGCACAATGAGCAGTTCTTC. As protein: CASHPGRGLHNEQFF.

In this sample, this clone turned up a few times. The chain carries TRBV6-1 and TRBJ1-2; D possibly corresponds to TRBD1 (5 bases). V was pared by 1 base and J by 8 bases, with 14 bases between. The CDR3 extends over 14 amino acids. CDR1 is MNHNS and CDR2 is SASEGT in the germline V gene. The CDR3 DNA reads TGTGCCAGCAGTGAAGTTATTCAGGGTGGCGGCTACACCTTC. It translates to CASSEVIQGGGYTF.

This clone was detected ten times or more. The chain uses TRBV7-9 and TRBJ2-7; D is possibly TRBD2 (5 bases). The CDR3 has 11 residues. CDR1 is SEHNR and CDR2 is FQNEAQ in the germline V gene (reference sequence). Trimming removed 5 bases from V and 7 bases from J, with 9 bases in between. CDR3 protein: CASSPGWEQYF. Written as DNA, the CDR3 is TGTGCCAGCAGCCCGGGGTGGGAGCAGTACTTC. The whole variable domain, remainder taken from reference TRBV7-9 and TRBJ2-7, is DTGVSQNPRHKITKRGQNVTFRCDPISEHNRLYWYRQTLGQGPEFLTYFQNEAQLEKSRLLSDRFSAERPKGSFSTLEIQRTEQGDSAMYLCASSPGWEQYFGPGTRLTVT.

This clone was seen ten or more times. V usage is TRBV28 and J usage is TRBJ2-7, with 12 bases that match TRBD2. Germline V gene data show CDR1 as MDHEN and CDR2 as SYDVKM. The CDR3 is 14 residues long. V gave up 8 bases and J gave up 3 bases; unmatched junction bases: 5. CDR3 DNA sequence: TGTGCCAGCCTGACTAGCGGGAGTAGCTACGAGCAGTACTTC. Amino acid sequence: CASLTSGSSYEQYF.

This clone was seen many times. DNA for the CDR3: TGTGCCAGCAGCCCAATGAGGGGGGCTATCTATGGCTACACCTTC. It is translated as CASSPMRGAIYGYTF. The chain combines TRBV3-1 with TRBJ1-2; the D gene is possibly TRBD1 (6 bases). CDR3 length: 15 residues. Germline CDR1 and CDR2: LGHDT and YNNKEL (reference sequence). With 4 bases removed from V and 4 bases from J, the gap between germline ends came to 16 bases. The variable domain in full, completed from reference TRBV3-1 and TRBJ1-2, reads DTAVSQTPKYLVTQMGNDKSIKCEQNLGHDTMYWYKQDSKKFLKIMFSYNNKELIINETVPNRFSPKSPDKAHLNLHINSLELGDSAVYFCASSPMRGAIYGYTFGSGTRLTVV.

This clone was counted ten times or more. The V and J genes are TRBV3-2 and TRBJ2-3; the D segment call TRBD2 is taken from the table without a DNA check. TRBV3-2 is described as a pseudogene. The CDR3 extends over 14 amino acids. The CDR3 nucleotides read TGTGCCAGCAGCTCTAGCGGGAGTCCAGATACGCAGTATTTT. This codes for CASSSSGSPDTQYF.

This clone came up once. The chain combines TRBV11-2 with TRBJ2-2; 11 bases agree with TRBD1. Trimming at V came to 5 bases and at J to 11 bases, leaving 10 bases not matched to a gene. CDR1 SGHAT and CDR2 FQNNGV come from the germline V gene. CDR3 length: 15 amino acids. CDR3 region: CASSRGQGGTCELFF. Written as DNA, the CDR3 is TGTGCCAGCAGCAGGGGACAGGGGGGCACCTGTGAGCTGTTTTTT.

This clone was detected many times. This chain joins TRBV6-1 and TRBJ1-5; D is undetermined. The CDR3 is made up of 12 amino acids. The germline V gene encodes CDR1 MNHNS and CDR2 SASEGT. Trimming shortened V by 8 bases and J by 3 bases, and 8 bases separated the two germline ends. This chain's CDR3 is CASGSPNQPQHF. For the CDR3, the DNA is TGTGCCAGCGGGAGTCCCAATCAGCCCCAGCATTTT.

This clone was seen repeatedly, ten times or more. CDR3 in DNA: TGCAGTGCCGAGACTAGCGGGGAGACCCAGTACTTC. Protein product: CSAETSGETQYF. The chain carries TRBV20-1 and TRBJ2-5; 10 bases match TRBD2. The CDR3 totals 12 residues. Germline lookup yields CDR1 DFQATT and CDR2 SNEGSKA (reference sequence). V lost 6 bases, J lost 5 bases, and 3 bases stayed unmatched.

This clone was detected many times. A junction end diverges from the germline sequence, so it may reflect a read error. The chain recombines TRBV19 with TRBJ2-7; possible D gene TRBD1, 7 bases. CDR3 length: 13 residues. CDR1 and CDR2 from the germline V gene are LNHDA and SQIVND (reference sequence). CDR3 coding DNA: TGTGCCAGTAGTATCGCCCCTGGCGGGACAGCGATCTTC. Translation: CASSIAPGGTAIF.

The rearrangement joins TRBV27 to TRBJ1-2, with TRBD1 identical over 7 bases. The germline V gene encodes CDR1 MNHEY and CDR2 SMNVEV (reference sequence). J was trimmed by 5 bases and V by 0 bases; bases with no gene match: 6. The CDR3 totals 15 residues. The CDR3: CASSLSTTGRYGYTF. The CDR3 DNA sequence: TGTGCCAGCAGTTTATCGACGACAGGGAGGTATGGCTACACCTTC.

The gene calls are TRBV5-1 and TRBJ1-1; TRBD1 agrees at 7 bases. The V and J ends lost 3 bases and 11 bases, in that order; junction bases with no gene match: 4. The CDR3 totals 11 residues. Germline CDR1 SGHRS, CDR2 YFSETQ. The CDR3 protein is CASSSNRGAFF. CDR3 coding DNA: TGCGCCAGCAGCTCCAACAGGGGTGCTTTCTTT.

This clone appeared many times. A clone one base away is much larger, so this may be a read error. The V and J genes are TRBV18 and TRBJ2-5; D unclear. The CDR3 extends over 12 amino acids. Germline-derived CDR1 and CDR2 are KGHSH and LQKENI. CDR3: CASSPLGEAQYF. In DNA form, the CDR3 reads TGTGCCAGCTCACCATTAGGAGAGGCCCAGTACTTC.